The 18 T cell receptor beta chains below all came from one sample that was sequenced in a study of T cells after yellow fever vaccination. TCRdb recomputed calls from the 5' RACE reads with MiXCR, one row per CDR3 protein. This table holds 500,000 to 650,000 distinct CDR3 sequences, around an eighth found once. Sample: PBMCs, taken on the day of the yellow fever booster vaccination. These receptors all stem from a man aged 30 to 39 who received the YFV17D yellow fever vaccine.

The chain has TRBV20-1 and TRBJ2-1; 7 nucleotides match TRBD2. In germline, CDR1 is DFQATT, CDR2 SNEGSKA (reference sequence). Trimming cost V 6 bases and J 8 bases; bases outside gene matches: 19. The CDR3 has 16 residues. The CDR3 protein is CSAVALAGEGWDEQFF. The CDR3 bases are TGCAGTGCCGTCGCCCTTGCGGGAGAGGGTTGGGATGAGCAGTTCTTC.

This rearrangement joins TRBV20-1 to TRBJ2-3, with TRBD2 as a possible D gene (5 bases). The CDR3 runs 15 residues. Germline CDR1 reads DFQATT; CDR2 reads SNEGSKA (reference sequence). V was trimmed by 8 bases and J by 0 bases, leaving 18 bases between them. CDR3 residues: CSPRGESGSTDTQYF. The CDR3 DNA is TGCAGTCCCCGGGGAGAGAGCGGAAGCACAGATACGCAGTATTTT.

The rearrangement joins TRBV2 to TRBJ2-7, with 10 positions matching TRBD1. The CDR3 runs to 16 residues. Trimming removed 0 bases from V and 3 bases from J; junction bases left unmatched: 5. The germline gives CDR1 SNHLY, CDR2 FYNNEI. For the CDR3, the DNA is TGTGCCAGCAGTGAAGCCATTGGACAGGGGGACTACGAGCAGTACTTC. Translation: CASSEAIGQGDYEQYF.

CDR3 in amino acids: CASSSRGTSGVTDTQYF. The CDR3 nucleotides are TGTGCCAGCAGCTCCCGGGGTACTAGCGGAGTCACAGATACGCAGTATTTT. The rearrangement uses TRBV11-3 and TRBJ2-3; 8 bases agree with TRBD2. Trimming at V came to 4 bases and at J to 2 bases, leaving 11 bases not matched to a gene. The CDR3 loop spans 17 amino acids. From germline, CDR1 is SGHNT and CDR2 YENEEA.

This clonotype was recorded a few times. The chain is built from TRBV5-1 and TRBJ1-1; weak D call: TRBD1 (6 bases). V was pared by 4 bases and J by 4 bases, with 14 bases between. This CDR3 has 14 amino acids. The germline CDR1 and CDR2 sequences are SGHRS and YFSETQ. CDR3 protein: CASSTDGQLTEAFF. CDR3 sequence (DNA): TGCGCCAGCAGCACGGACGGACAGCTCACTGAAGCTTTCTTT.

This clonotype was seen many times. The chain couples TRBV29-1 to TRBJ2-7, with 9 bases that match TRBD2. Trimming removed 2 bases from V and 0 bases from J; junction bases left unmatched: 2. Germline CDR1 SQVTM, CDR2 ANQGSEA. CDR3 length equals 14 residues. The CDR3 reads CSVETSGHSYEQYF. The CDR3 coding sequence is TGCAGCGTTGAAACTAGCGGGCACTCCTACGAGCAGTACTTC.

This clonotype was detected only a few times. The chain combines TRBV5-5 with TRBJ1-5, with a tentative D call TRBD1 (5 bases). Trimming cost V 5 bases and J 9 bases, with 15 bases left between them. CDR1 SGHKS and CDR2 YYEKEE come from the germline V gene (reference sequence). CDR3 length: 13 residues. This CDR3 is CASRWGTAGPQHF. Written as DNA, the CDR3 is TGTGCCAGCAGGTGGGGGACCGCAGGGCCCCAGCATTTT.

The table lists this clonotype with a few counts. The chain employs TRBV6-5 and TRBJ2-3; no clear D. Trimming left V 6 bases short and J 8 bases short, with 15 bases between. This CDR3 spans 13 amino acids. Germline loops: CDR1 MNHEY, CDR2 SVGAGI. CDR3 DNA: TGTGCCAGCAGAACTGGAGTAGCTGCTACGCAGTATTTT. This translates into CASRTGVAATQYF.

This clonotype was seen repeatedly, ten times or more. Here the CDR3 reads CASSFTGGAFSELFF. In DNA, the CDR3 is TGTGCCAGCAGCTTCACAGGGGGCGCTTTTTCGGAGCTGTTTTTT. This chain links TRBV12-3 or TRBV12-4 with TRBJ2-2, with 9 bases lining up with TRBD1. There are 15 residues in the CDR3. The V segment lost 6 bases and the J segment 10 bases; nucleotides outside the gene matches: 12.

This clonotype was found many times. The V gene is TRBV5-1, the J gene TRBJ2-2; 9 nucleotides line up with TRBD2. V was clipped by 3 bases and J by 1 base; unmatched bases: 7. The CDR3 runs to 17 residues. Looked up from germline, CDR1 is SGHRS and CDR2 is YFSETQ. DNA of the CDR3: TGCGCCAGCAGCTCATTTTTAGCGGGAGTGAACACCGGGGAGCTGTTTTTT. This translates into CASSSFLAGVNTGELFF. Full variable domain (outside the CDR3, taken from reference TRBV5-1 and TRBJ2-2): KAGVTQTPRYLIKTRGQQVTLSCSPISGHRSVSWYQQTPGQGLQFLFEYFSETQRNKGNFPGRFSGRQFSNSRSEMNVSTLELGDSALYLCASSSFLAGVNTGELFFGEGSRLTVL.

This clonotype was observed a handful of times. This chain links TRBV20-1 with TRBJ1-2, with 9 nucleotides matching TRBD1. This CDR3 is 13 amino acids long. Trimming at V came to 5 bases and at J to 8 bases, leaving 9 bases not matched to a gene. CDR1 is DFQATT, CDR2 SNEGSKA, per germline (reference sequence). The CDR3 loop reads CSAPPTGGLGYTF. For the CDR3, the DNA is TGCAGTGCTCCGCCTACAGGGGGCCTGGGCTACACCTTC.

This clonotype was seen more than once but under ten times. The chain has TRBV5-1 and TRBJ2-5; 8 bases fit TRBD1. CDR1 SGHRS and CDR2 YFSETQ come from the germline V gene. The CDR3 runs 15 residues. Germline trimming cut 7 bases from V and 1 base from J; bases unmatched to any gene: 9. CDR3 in DNA: TGCGCCAGCGGTATGGGACAGGCGGCCCAAGAGACCCAGTACTTC. This gives the protein CASGMGQAAQETQYF.

The gene calls are TRBV12-3 or TRBV12-4 and TRBJ2-2, with a tentative D call TRBD2 (6 bases). CDR3 length: 16 amino acids. V gave up 4 bases and J gave up 5 bases, with 17 bases separating them. The CDR3 region is CASSSQNGGLTGELFF. The CDR3 DNA is TGTGCCAGCAGTTCCCAAAACGGGGGATTAACCGGGGAGCTGTTTTTT.

A few counts support this clonotype. The gene calls are TRBV5-6 and TRBJ2-7; 9 nucleotides align to TRBD1. CDR1 is SGHDT and CDR2 is YYEEEE in the germline V gene. The CDR3 totals 15 residues. With V trimmed by 3 bases and J by 1 base, 5 bases remained unmatched. The CDR3 region has the DNA TGTGCCAGCAGCTATACCGGGACAGGGTCCTACGAGCAGTACTTC. Protein product: CASSYTGTGSYEQYF.

J is TRBJ2-3 and V is TRBV20-1; 8 positions match TRBD2. Germline CDR1 reads DFQATT; CDR2 reads SNEGSKA (reference sequence). V lost 0 bases to trimming and J lost 3 bases; unmatched junction nucleotides: 5. The CDR3 runs to 15 residues. The CDR3 reads CSARDVGLGTDTQYF. In nucleotides, the CDR3 is TGCAGTGCTAGAGATGTGGGACTAGGTACAGATACGCAGTATTTT.

The chain is built from TRBV15 and TRBJ2-7; 10 bases match TRBD1. Trimming cost V 3 bases and J 2 bases; bases outside gene matches: 7. Germline V gene lookup returns CDR1 LNHNV and CDR2 YYDKDF (reference sequence). This CDR3 is 16 amino acids long. CDR3 DNA: TGTGCCACCAGCAGGGAGGGACAGGGGCGAACCTACGAGCAGTACTTC. Translated, it gives CATSREGQGRTYEQYF.

The chain joins TRBV28 to TRBJ2-6; 14 positions match TRBD2. Germline V gene sequence: CDR1 MDHEN, CDR2 SYDVKM. This CDR3 contains 18 residues. J was trimmed by 2 bases and V by 5 bases; bases with no gene match: 5. Written as DNA, the CDR3 is TGTGCCAGCAGTCAGGGACTAGCGGGAGTAGCTGGGGCCAACGTCCTGACTTTC. Its protein product is CASSQGLAGVAGANVLTF.

This clonotype has more than one count but fewer than ten. This rearrangement joins TRBV20-1 to TRBJ2-3; D is tentatively TRBD1 or TRBD2 (6 bases each). The V end was cut by 1 base, the J end by 3 bases, with 14 bases between. Germline V gene lookup returns CDR1 DFQATT and CDR2 SNEGSKA (reference sequence). The CDR3 totals 15 residues. CDR3 protein: CSARGPGARTDTQYF. In nucleotides, the CDR3 is TGCAGTGCTAGAGGCCCGGGGGCGCGAACAGATACGCAGTATTTT.